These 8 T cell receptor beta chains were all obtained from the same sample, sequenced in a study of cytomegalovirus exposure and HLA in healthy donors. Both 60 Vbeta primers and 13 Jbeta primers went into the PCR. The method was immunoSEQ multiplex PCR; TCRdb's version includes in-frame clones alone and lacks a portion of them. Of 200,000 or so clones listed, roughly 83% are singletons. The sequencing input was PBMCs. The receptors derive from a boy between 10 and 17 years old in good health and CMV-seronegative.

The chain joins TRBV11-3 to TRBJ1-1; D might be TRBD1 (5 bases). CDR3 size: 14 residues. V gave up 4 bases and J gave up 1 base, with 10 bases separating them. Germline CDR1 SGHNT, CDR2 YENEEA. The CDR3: CASSSSQGNTEAFF. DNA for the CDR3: TGTGCCAGCAGCTCTTCCCAGGGGAACACTGAAGCTTTCTTT.

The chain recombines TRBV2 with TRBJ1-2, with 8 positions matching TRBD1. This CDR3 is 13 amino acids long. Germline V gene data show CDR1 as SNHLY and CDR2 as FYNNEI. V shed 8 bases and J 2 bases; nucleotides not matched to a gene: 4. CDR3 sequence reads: CASGPGGNYGYTF. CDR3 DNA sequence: TGTGCCAGCGGGCCAGGGGGCAACTATGGCTACACCTTC. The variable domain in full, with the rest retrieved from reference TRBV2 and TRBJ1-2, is EPEVTQTPSHQVTQMGQEVILRCVPISNHLYFYWYRQILGQKVEFLVSFYNNEISEKSEIFDDQFSVERPDGSNFTLKIRSTKLEDSAMYFCASGPGGNYGYTFGSGTRLTVV.

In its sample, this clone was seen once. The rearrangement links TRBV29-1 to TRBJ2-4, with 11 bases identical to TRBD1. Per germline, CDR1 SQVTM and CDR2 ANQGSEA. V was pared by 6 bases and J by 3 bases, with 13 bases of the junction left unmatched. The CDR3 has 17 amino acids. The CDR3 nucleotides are TGCAGCGTCGCCGCAGGACAGGGGGCCCCCCTCAAAAACATTCAGTACTTC. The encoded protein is CSVAAGQGAPLKNIQYF.

The CDR3 spells CASRLAPGANVLTF. In DNA, the CDR3 is TGTGCCAGCAGATTGGCTCCTGGGGCCAACGTCCTGACTTTC. The V call is TRBV28, the J call TRBJ2-6; no clear D. The CDR3 totals 14 residues. V lost 6 bases, J lost 2 bases, and 8 bases lay in between. Germline V gene data show CDR1 as MDHEN and CDR2 as SYDVKM.

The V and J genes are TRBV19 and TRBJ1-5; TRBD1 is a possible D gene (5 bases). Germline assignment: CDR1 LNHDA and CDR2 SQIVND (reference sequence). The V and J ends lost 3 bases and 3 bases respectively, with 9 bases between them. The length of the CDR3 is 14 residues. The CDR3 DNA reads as TGTGCCAGTAGTATCTCGGACACCAATCAGCCCCAGCATTTT. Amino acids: CASSISDTNQPQHF.

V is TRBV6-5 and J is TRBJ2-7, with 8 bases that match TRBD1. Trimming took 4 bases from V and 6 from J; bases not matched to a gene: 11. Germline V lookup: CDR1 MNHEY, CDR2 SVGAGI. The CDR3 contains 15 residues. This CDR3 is CASSSPKGRGREQYF. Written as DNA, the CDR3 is TGTGCCAGCAGTTCTCCGAAAGGCAGGGGGCGCGAGCAGTACTTC.

Written as DNA, the CDR3 is TGTGCCAGTTTTCCGGGGGGCCCCTACAATGAGCAGTTCTTC. Its translation is CASFPGGPYNEQFF. This chain joins TRBV27 and TRBJ2-1; maybe TRBD2 (7 bases). The V gene lost 9 bases and the J gene lost 2 bases, with 14 bases spanning the gap. CDR3 size: 14 residues. From germline, CDR1 is MNHEY and CDR2 SMNVEV (reference sequence).

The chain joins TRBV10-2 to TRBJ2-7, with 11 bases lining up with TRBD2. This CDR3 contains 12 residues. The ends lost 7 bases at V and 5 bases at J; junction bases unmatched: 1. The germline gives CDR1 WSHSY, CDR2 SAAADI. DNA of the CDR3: TGCGCCAGCACGACTAGCGGGAACGAGCAGTACTTC. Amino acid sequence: CASTTSGNEQYF.